This note documents a single T cell receptor beta chain sequence. This specimen belongs to a study of T cells in Graves' hyperthyroidism and ophthalmopathy. RNA transcripts yielded amplified TCR beta CDR3 regions. Using the HTBI primer set, a first-round RT-PCR was run on the TCR CDR3. TCRdb recomputed calls from the multiplex PCR reads with MiXCR, one row per CDR3 protein. The table shows some 500,000 distinct CDR3 sequences, with around 14% occurring only once. Sequencing was performed on blood. This receptor was identified in a woman aged 18-29 years with Graves' hyperthyroidism.

CDR3 DNA: TGCAGCGTTCGGTCTTGGGGGGGGGACTATGGCTACACCTTC. This sequence encodes CSVRSWGGDYGYTF. This rearrangement joins TRBV29-1 to TRBJ1-2; possible D gene TRBD1, 5 bases. Trimming left V 5 bases short and J 3 bases short, with 16 bases between. This CDR3 spans 14 amino acids. Germline V gene data show CDR1 as SQVTM and CDR2 as ANQGSEA.